The next 9 T cell receptor beta chains were all read from a single sample in a study of T-cell memory formation after mild COVID-19. MiXCR, applied by TCRdb to the 5' RACE reads, yields one record per CDR3 protein. In the table there are about 560,000 distinct CDR3 sequences, 20% to 25% of which are singletons. The sequencing input was PBMCs or a T cell subset sorted from them (not recorded which). These TCRs come from an adult woman who had mild COVID-19 (a few samples of this study predate the infection). Cell type and time point are not known.

This sequence joins TRBV12-3 or TRBV12-4 and TRBJ1-2, with 8 positions matching TRBD1. This CDR3 has 13 amino acids. After removal of 6 bases from V and 6 bases from J, the junction contained 6 bases not matched to a gene. The CDR3 region has the DNA TGTGCCAGCAGAACGACAGGGGCCCATGGCTACACCTTC. Translating it yields CASRTTGAHGYTF.

The genes are TRBV9 and TRBJ1-1, with 7 bases matching TRBD1. Germline V CDR1 and CDR2: SGDLS, YYNGEE. This CDR3 is 14 amino acids long. The V segment lost 3 bases and the J segment 5 bases; nucleotides outside the gene matches: 7. CDR3: CASSATGLDTEAFF. The CDR3 DNA reads TGTGCCAGCAGCGCGACAGGGTTGGATACTGAAGCTTTCTTT.

Here the CDR3 DNA reads TGTGCCAGCAGCTTAGATCAACAGGGGGGAGATACGCAGTATTTT. Protein sequence: CASSLDQQGGDTQYF. This chain links TRBV9 with TRBJ2-3; 8 nucleotides align to TRBD1. Germline loops: CDR1 SGDLS, CDR2 YYNGEE. After removal of 4 bases from V and 5 bases from J, the junction contained 9 bases not matched to a gene. The CDR3 contains 15 residues.

The table lists this clonotype with a few counts. V is TRBV11-2 and J is TRBJ2-7, with TRBD1 identical over 7 bases. V dropped 5 bases and J dropped 2; count of bases not matched to a gene: 6. The CDR3 runs 14 residues. Germline V gene lookup returns CDR1 SGHAT and CDR2 FQNNGV. CDR3 bases: TGTGCCAGCAGCCAACCGGACAGGACCTACGAGCAGTACTTC. As protein: CASSQPDRTYEQYF.

J is TRBJ1-2 and V is TRBV29-1, with a tentative D call TRBD1 (6 bases). The CDR3 covers 12 residues. Trimming took off 4 bases at V and 3 bases at J, with 9 bases between the two ends. The germline V gene has CDR1 SQVTM and CDR2 ANQGSEA. CDR3 protein: CSVADRDYGYTF. In nucleotides, the CDR3 is TGCAGCGTTGCGGACAGAGACTATGGCTACACCTTC.

This clonotype was seen a few times. The chain links TRBV7-8 to TRBJ2-7, with D possibly matching TRBD2 (6 bases). Germline V gene lookup returns CDR1 SGHVS and CDR2 FQNEAQ. V was cut by 5 bases and J by 1 base, with 15 bases left in between. The CDR3 has 15 amino acids. This CDR3 is CASSHRGDVSYEQYF. The CDR3, as DNA: TGTGCCAGCAGCCACCGCGGGGATGTTTCCTACGAGCAGTACTTC.

This clonotype was picked up a small number of times. The rearrangement links TRBV27 to TRBJ1-2, with 9 bases that match TRBD1. In germline, CDR1 is MNHEY, CDR2 SMNVEV (reference sequence). The CDR3 covers 15 residues. The V gene end was trimmed by 4 bases and the J gene end by 7 bases; junction bases not matched to a gene: 10. Here the CDR3 reads CASSSPGTGSTGYTF. The CDR3 DNA is TGTGCCAGCAGTTCGCCAGGGACAGGGAGTACTGGCTACACCTTC.

In its sample, this clonotype was seen many times. J is TRBJ2-5 and V is TRBV23-1; 8 bases are shared with TRBD1. TRBV23-1 is reported as an ORF; its role is uncertain. The CDR3 spans 14 residues. Trimming at V came to 4 bases and at J to 5 bases, leaving 6 bases not matched to a gene. The CDR3 spells CASSLRDRQETQYF. In DNA form, the CDR3 reads TGCGCCAGCAGTCTAAGGGACAGGCAGGAGACCCAGTACTTC.

In its sample, this clonotype was seen a few times. V is TRBV4-2 and J is TRBJ2-1; 7 bases line up with TRBD2. Trimming removed 5 bases from V and 5 bases from J; junction bases left unmatched: 6. CDR3 size: 14 residues. Per germline, CDR1 LGHNA and CDR2 YNFKEQ. The CDR3, as DNA: TGTGCCAGCAGCTCCCAACTAGCGAACAATGAGCAGTTCTTC. Translating gives CASSSQLANNEQFF.